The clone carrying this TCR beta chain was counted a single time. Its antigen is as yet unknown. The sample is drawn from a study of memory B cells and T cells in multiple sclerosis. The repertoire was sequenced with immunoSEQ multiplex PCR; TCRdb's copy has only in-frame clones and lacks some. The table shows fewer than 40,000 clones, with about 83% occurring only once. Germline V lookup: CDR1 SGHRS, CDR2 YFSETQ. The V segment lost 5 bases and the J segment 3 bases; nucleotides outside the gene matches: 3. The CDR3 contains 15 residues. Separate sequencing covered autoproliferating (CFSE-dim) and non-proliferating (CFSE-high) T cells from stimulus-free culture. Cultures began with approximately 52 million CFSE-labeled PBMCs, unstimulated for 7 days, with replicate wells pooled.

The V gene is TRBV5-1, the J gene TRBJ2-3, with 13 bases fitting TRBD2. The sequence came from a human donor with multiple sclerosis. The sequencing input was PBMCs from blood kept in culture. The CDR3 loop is CASRLGLAGTDTQYF. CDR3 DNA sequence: TGCGCCAGCAGACTGGGACTAGCGGGAACAGATACGCAGTATTTT.